One sample yielded the 21 T cell receptor beta chains listed below, sequenced in a study of blood T cell repertoires in COVID-19. TCRdb's table, derived via immunoSEQ multiplex PCR, lists solely in-frame clones and lacks some. The repertoire includes about 210,000 clones, about 90% of them detected once, and around 1.2% sits in the top ten. Sequenced sample: peripheral blood. Receptors were obtained from a man aged 25 to 40 with acute or convalescent COVID-19.

This chain uses TRBV12-3 or TRBV12-4 with TRBJ2-4; D is uncertain. CDR3 length equals 12 residues. Trimming removed 7 bases at V and 13 bases at J, with 17 bases between. This CDR3 reads CASTLWYSRQYF. The CDR3 DNA follows: TGTGCCAGCACCCTGTGGTACAGCCGGCAGTACTTC.

The chain carries TRBV7-2 and TRBJ1-6, with a weak D call TRBD1 (5 bases). This CDR3 contains 18 residues. CDR1 and CDR2 (germline): SGHTA, FQGNSA. The V gene lost 1 base and the J gene lost 4 bases, with 17 bases spanning the gap. Here the CDR3 reads CASSLVWGGRTYNSPLHF. The CDR3 region has the DNA TGTGCCAGCAGCTTAGTGTGGGGGGGTAGAACTTATAATTCACCCCTCCACTTT.

V is TRBV3-1 (or the pseudogene TRBV3-2) and J is TRBJ1-3; D might be TRBD1 (5 bases). The CDR3 is made up of 13 amino acids. Trimming pared 2 bases from V and 9 bases from J, leaving 11 bases between. The germline V gene encodes CDR1 LGHDT and CDR2 YNNKEL (reference sequence). CDR3 loop: CASSQKGRGTIYF. CDR3 nucleotide sequence: TGTGCCAGCAGCCAAAAGGGGAGGGGCACCATATATTTT.

The rearrangement joins TRBV3-1 (or the pseudogene TRBV3-2) to TRBJ2-1; 9 positions agree with TRBD2. Germline values: CDR1 LGHDT, CDR2 YNNKEL (reference sequence). V trimming: 3 bases; J trimming: 5 bases; junction bases outside the gene matches: 14. The length of the CDR3 is 18 residues. The CDR3 protein is CASSHPRVAGELNNEQFF. The CDR3 nucleotides are TGTGCCAGCAGCCACCCCCGGGTAGCGGGGGAGCTAAACAATGAGCAGTTCTTC.

The chain is built from TRBV5-4 and TRBJ2-7, with 7 bases aligning to TRBD1. Unmatched junction bases numbered 14, after V lost 4 bases and J lost 7 bases. Germline CDR1 and CDR2: SGHNT and YYREEE (reference sequence). This CDR3 is built from 15 residues. The CDR3 DNA follows: TGTGCCAGCAGCACGGGCTTGAGGGGGCCTGGGGAGCAGTACTTC. Its protein is CASSTGLRGPGEQYF.

CDR3 nucleotides: TGTGCCTGGAGTGCCCCGGACAGGGGAGATGGTGGAAACACCATATATTTT. Residues: CAWSAPDRGDGGNTIYF. The gene calls are TRBV30 and TRBJ1-3, with 9 bases fitting TRBD1. The V gene end was trimmed by 1 base and the J gene end by 3 bases; junction bases not matched to a gene: 10. CDR3 size: 17 residues. The germline V gene has CDR1 GTSNPN and CDR2 SVGIG (reference sequence).

This chain links TRBV7-8 with TRBJ2-3; TRBD2 is a possible D gene (5 bases). The CDR3 is 17 residues long. The germline V and J ends were trimmed by 2 bases and 0 bases, with 15 bases remaining between them. Looked up from germline, CDR1 is SGHVS and CDR2 is FQNEAQ. The CDR3 region has the DNA TGTGCCAGCAGCTTAAAAGGGCGGGCCGCTAGCACAGATACGCAGTATTTT. Translating gives CASSLKGRAASTDTQYF.

The chain uses TRBV9 and TRBJ2-7; no clear D gene. V lost 4 bases, J lost 6 bases, and 11 bases lay in between. The CDR3 is 12 residues long. CDR1 and CDR2 from the germline V gene are SGDLS and YYNGEE. CDR3 in DNA: TGTGCCAGCAGCCCCGGTCTTAGCGAGCAGTACTTC. Translation gives CASSPGLSEQYF.

The chain employs TRBV12-3 or TRBV12-4 and TRBJ1-2, with no clear D. The ends were cut back, 6 bases at V and 2 bases at J, with 10 bases in the middle. This CDR3 is 13 amino acids long. The CDR3 DNA sequence: TGTGCCAGCAGCCCTATACCCAACTATGGCTACACCTTC. It yields the protein CASSPIPNYGYTF.

This clone was counted once. This chain joins TRBV19 and TRBJ2-1; D gene ambiguous. CDR1 and CDR2 from the germline V gene are LNHDA and SQIVND (reference sequence). The ends were cut back, 6 bases at V and 5 bases at J, with 14 bases in the middle. The CDR3 has 14 residues. The DNA for the CDR3 is TGTGCCAGTAGACCGGGTCTCCTTAACAATGAGCAGTTCTTC. This translates into CASRPGLLNNEQFF.

The V call is TRBV7-6, the J call TRBJ2-1; maybe TRBD2 (5 bases). Trimming took 4 bases from V and 3 from J, leaving 10 bases between them. The CDR3 covers 14 residues. CDR1 and CDR2 (germline): SGHVS, FNYEAQ. The CDR3 bases are TGTGCCAGCAGCTCTAGCTGGGTCTACAATGAGCAGTTCTTC. Protein sequence: CASSSSWVYNEQFF.

The chain recombines TRBV6-4 with TRBJ2-1, with 7 bases aligning to TRBD2. V shed 0 bases, J shed 1 base, and the junction held 6 bases outside the gene matches. The germline gives CDR1 MRHNA, CDR2 SNTAGT. The CDR3 sequence is 17 residues long. CDR3 in DNA: TGTGCCAGCAGTGACTCGTCACGGGAGGAGTCCTACAATGAGCAGTTCTTC. It codes for CASSDSSREESYNEQFF.

V is TRBV18 and J is TRBJ2-7; the match to TRBD1 covers 9 bases. With V trimmed by 4 bases and J by 4 bases, 5 bases remained unmatched. Germline V gene sequence: CDR1 KGHSH, CDR2 LQKENI. The CDR3 has 14 amino acids. CDR3 nucleotides: TGTGCCAGCTCACGCACCGGACAGGGGTACGAGCAGTACTTC. Its protein product is CASSRTGQGYEQYF.

This chain uses TRBV25-1 with TRBJ1-6; no clear D gene. CDR3 length: 14 amino acids. Germline V lookup: CDR1 MGHDK, CDR2 SYGVNS. V gave up 1 base and J gave up 10 bases, with 11 bases separating them. CDR3 sequence reads: CASSESRVSSPLHF. In nucleotides, the CDR3 is TGTGCCAGCAGTGAATCGAGGGTTTCCTCACCCCTCCACTTT.

The CDR3 nucleotides are TGTGCCAGCAGCCAACAGCGGAATGACTACGAGCAGTACTTC. The encoded protein is CASSQQRNDYEQYF. V gene TRBV4-2 combines with J gene TRBJ2-7, with a weak D call TRBD2 (5 bases). The germline V gene encodes CDR1 LGHNA and CDR2 YNFKEQ. There are 14 residues in the CDR3. The germline V and J ends were trimmed by 2 bases and 3 bases, with 11 bases remaining between them.

The chain carries TRBV19 and TRBJ1-2, with 9 bases identical to TRBD1. J gave up 9 bases and V 4 bases, and 9 bases lay outside the gene matches. The germline gives CDR1 LNHDA, CDR2 SQIVND (reference sequence). The CDR3 consists of 14 residues. The CDR3 region has the DNA TGTGCCAGTAGTAGAGGACAGGGGTTGGTTCGCTACACCTTC. This translates into CASSRGQGLVRYTF. The full variable domain, completed using reference TRBV19 and TRBJ1-2, is DGGITQSPKYLFRKEGQNVTLSCEQNLNHDAMYWYRQDPGQGLRLIYYSQIVNDFQKGDIAEGYSVSREKKESFPLTVTSAQKNPTAFYLCASSRGQGLVRYTFGSGTRLTVV.

This chain uses TRBV15 with TRBJ1-3, with D unresolved. CDR1 LNHNV and CDR2 YYDKDF come from the germline V gene (reference sequence). The CDR3 extends over 13 amino acids. The CDR3 region is CAPGKAAGNTIYF. In DNA form, the CDR3 reads TGTGCACCCGGGAAGGCGGCTGGAAACACCATATATTTT.

V is TRBV13 and J is TRBJ2-7, with a tentative D call TRBD1 (5 bases). V gave up 5 bases and J gave up 0 bases, with 14 bases separating them. CDR1 PRHDT and CDR2 FYEKMQ come from the germline V gene (reference sequence). The CDR3 extends over 15 amino acids. In DNA, the CDR3 is TGTGCCAGCAGCGATAGGGGAATGAGCTCCTACGAGCAGTACTTC. It specifies CASSDRGMSSYEQYF.

The J gene is TRBJ2-5, the V gene TRBV10-2; tentatively, D is TRBD1 (5 bases). Trimming removed 2 bases at V and 5 bases at J, with 12 bases between. Germline values: CDR1 WSHSY, CDR2 SAAADI. There are 14 residues in the CDR3. CDR3 nucleotide sequence: TGCGCCAGCAGTGAGATGGGGCACGTGGAGACCCAGTACTTC. This gives the protein CASSEMGHVETQYF.

The chain carries TRBV5-1 and TRBJ1-2; 9 bases line up with TRBD1. From germline, CDR1 is SGHRS and CDR2 YFSETQ. J lost 7 bases, V lost 0 bases, and 4 bases had no gene match. This CDR3 comprises 14 residues. Here the CDR3 reads CASSLVGQGAGYTF. In DNA, the CDR3 is TGCGCCAGCAGCTTGGTGGGACAGGGCGCTGGCTACACCTTC.

The J gene is TRBJ2-5, the V gene TRBV7-2; tentatively, D is TRBD2 (6 bases). This CDR3 is 15 amino acids long. V was trimmed by 5 bases and J by 5 bases, leaving 18 bases between them. Germline V gene data show CDR1 as SGHTA and CDR2 as FQGNSA. Here the CDR3 reads CASSPEAGRRETQYF. CDR3 DNA sequence: TGTGCCAGCAGCCCCGAGGCGGGGCGCCGTGAGACCCAGTACTTC.